Below, 26 T cell receptor beta chains from the same sample are listed, as sequenced in a study of T cell changes during pregnancy in multiple sclerosis. Sequencing used immunoSEQ multiplex PCR; TCRdb keeps in-frame clones, though not all of them. Of tens of thousands of clones detected, about 88% appear once; the ten largest clones hold roughly 0.7%. The specimen comprised CD4+ T cells from peripheral blood mononuclear cells, sampled in the first trimester of pregnancy. These receptor sequences come from a female donor in good health, enrolled as a control in a pregnancy study.

The V call is TRBV2, the J call TRBJ2-5; 8 bases align to TRBD1. V lost 2 bases to trimming and J lost 8 bases; unmatched junction nucleotides: 10. Germline CDR1 and CDR2: SNHLY and FYNNEI. The CDR3 covers 15 residues. This CDR3 is CASSETRRTGNTQYF. The CDR3 DNA reads TGTGCCAGCAGTGAAACTAGAAGGACAGGGAATACCCAGTACTTC.

For the CDR3, the DNA is TGTGCCATCGGCCCGACAGGGGGCGCTGAAGCTTTCTTT. This codes for CAIGPTGGAEAFF. The chain employs TRBV10-3 and TRBJ1-1, with 10 bases that match TRBD1. Germline V gene lookup returns CDR1 ENHRY and CDR2 SYGVKD. This CDR3 spans 13 amino acids. Germline trimming cut 8 bases from V and 6 bases from J; bases unmatched to any gene: 6.

The rearrangement joins TRBV12-2 to TRBJ2-7; TRBD1 was called by the table and not checked on the DNA. TRBV12-2 is shown as a pseudogene. The CDR3 consists of 19 residues. The CDR3 here is CASRFGTGEILTIIYEQYF. CDR3 coding DNA: TGTGCAAGTCGCTTTGGGACAGGGGAGATACTTACGATCATTTACGAGCAGTACTTC.

The rearrangement joins TRBV28 to TRBJ1-4, with 8 bases identical to TRBD1. Germline CDR1 reads MDHEN; CDR2 reads SYDVKM. This CDR3 comprises 16 residues. After removal of 4 bases from V and 5 bases from J, the junction contained 9 bases not matched to a gene. The CDR3 loop is CASSSPRTGTNEKLFF. The CDR3 nucleotides are TGTGCCAGCAGTTCGCCTAGGACAGGGACGAATGAAAAACTGTTTTTT.

J is TRBJ2-7 and V is TRBV6-1, with TRBD1 identical over 7 bases. The CDR3 has 14 amino acids. Germline trimming cut 8 bases from V and 5 bases from J; bases unmatched to any gene: 12. Germline CDR1 reads MNHNS; CDR2 reads SASEGT. CDR3 sequence: CASRTDRAGHEQYF. The CDR3 region has the DNA TGTGCCAGCCGGACTGACAGGGCTGGCCACGAGCAGTACTTC.

V gene TRBV18 combines with J gene TRBJ2-1, with D uncertain. The CDR3 runs 13 residues. Trimming took off 2 bases at V and 7 bases at J, with 9 bases between the two ends. Germline V lookup: CDR1 KGHSH, CDR2 LQKENI. The CDR3 region has the DNA TGTGCCAGCTCACCAGCTAGGCGGAATGAGCAGTTCTTC. It specifies CASSPARRNEQFF.

The chain combines TRBV7-2 with TRBJ2-2; TRBD2 matches at 7 bases. Germline trimming cut 4 bases from V and 2 bases from J; bases unmatched to any gene: 7. Looked up from germline, CDR1 is SGHTA and CDR2 is FQGNSA. This CDR3 has 16 amino acids. The CDR3 protein is CASSSFLAANTGELFF. The CDR3 DNA sequence: TGTGCCAGCAGCTCCTTCCTAGCGGCAAACACCGGGGAGCTGTTTTTT.

CDR3 nucleotide sequence: TGTGCCAGCAGCTTGACAGGGCCCAGAGAGACCCAGTACTTC. It is translated as CASSLTGPRETQYF. The J gene is TRBJ2-5, the V gene TRBV7-8; 7 bases match TRBD1. Germline V gene lookup returns CDR1 SGHVS and CDR2 FQNEAQ. The CDR3 extends over 14 amino acids. The J segment lost 4 bases and the V segment lost 3 bases, leaving 5 bases of the junction unmatched.

Note on this clone: At one of its ends the junction is not consistent with the germline gene, which may arise from a read error. V gene TRBV28 combines with J gene TRBJ1-2; D gene unclear. The CDR3 runs to 12 residues. The germline V gene encodes CDR1 MDHEN and CDR2 SYDVKM. The CDR3 bases are TGTGCCAGCAGTCCCCCTGTGCTCTATTTCGCCTTC. Translated, it gives CASSPPVLYFAF.

This clone was observed once. V and J are TRBV7-2 and TRBJ1-4; TRBD1 matches at 10 bases. The J segment lost 7 bases and the V segment lost 6 bases, leaving 14 bases of the junction unmatched. In germline, CDR1 is SGHTA, CDR2 FQGNSA. The CDR3 loop spans 17 amino acids. CDR3 sequence reads: CASSSGTGVRGGEKLFF. The DNA for the CDR3 is TGTGCCAGCAGTTCCGGGACAGGGGTGAGGGGAGGTGAAAAACTGTTTTTT.

The chain carries TRBV5-4 and TRBJ1-5; D possibly corresponds to TRBD1 (6 bases). Trimming removed 3 bases from V and 8 bases from J, with 15 bases in between. Germline CDR1 reads SGHNT; CDR2 reads YYREEE (reference sequence). CDR3 length equals 14 residues. DNA of the CDR3: TGTGCCAGCAGCTGGGGGGGGACATCCGAGCCCCAGCATTTT. Protein product: CASSWGGTSEPQHF.

The V gene is TRBV19, the J gene TRBJ1-1, with D maybe TRBD1 (5 bases). Germline values: CDR1 LNHDA, CDR2 SQIVND (reference sequence). The CDR3 is 16 amino acids. V was trimmed by 3 bases and J by 0 bases, leaving 14 bases between them. The CDR3 DNA reads as TGTGCCAGTAGTATCTATCAGAACAGGATGAACACTGAAGCTTTCTTT. Its protein is CASSIYQNRMNTEAFF.

The chain employs TRBV7-3 and TRBJ2-2; no clear D. The CDR3 consists of 13 residues. Germline loops: CDR1 SGHTA, CDR2 FQGTGA. Deletions cut 5 bases from V and 2 bases from J, with 6 bases between. The CDR3 DNA is TGTGCCAGCAGCCCCAGAAACACCGGGGAGCTGTTTTTT. It specifies CASSPRNTGELFF.

The chain employs TRBV7-2 and TRBJ2-2, with 10 nucleotides matching TRBD2. Germline lookup yields CDR1 SGHTA and CDR2 FQGNSA. The CDR3 is 15 residues long. The V and J ends lost 2 bases and 7 bases, in that order; junction bases with no gene match: 4. CDR3 sequence: CASSLRLAGLGELFF. The CDR3 nucleotides read TGTGCCAGCAGCTTACGACTAGCGGGCCTCGGGGAGCTGTTTTTT.

This sequence joins TRBV15 and TRBJ2-7; no reliable D call. Germline V gene lookup returns CDR1 LNHNV and CDR2 YYDKDF (reference sequence). The length of the CDR3 is 11 residues. Trimming removed 8 bases at V and 3 bases at J, with 8 bases between. CDR3 residues: CATGQNYEQYF. In DNA form, the CDR3 reads TGTGCCACCGGGCAGAACTACGAGCAGTACTTC.

This chain uses TRBV5-1 with TRBJ2-1; D not certain. The CDR3 loop spans 14 amino acids. In germline, CDR1 is SGHRS, CDR2 YFSETQ. Trimming cost V 0 bases and J 3 bases, with 7 bases left between them. This CDR3 is CASSLAVFYNEQFF. CDR3 nucleotide sequence: TGCGCCAGCAGCTTGGCGGTTTTCTACAATGAGCAGTTCTTC.

A single count supports this clone. V and J are TRBV4-1 and TRBJ2-3, with 12 bases identical to TRBD2. The CDR3 is 15 amino acids. CDR1 and CDR2 (germline): MGHRA, YSYEKL. J gave up 7 bases and V 1 base, and 3 bases lay outside the gene matches. The CDR3 is CASSQVLAGGYTQYF. CDR3 bases: TGCGCCAGCAGCCAAGTTCTAGCGGGGGGGTATACGCAGTATTTT.

This rearrangement joins TRBV4-2 to TRBJ2-7, with 7 nucleotides matching TRBD2. J gave up 7 bases and V 4 bases, and 10 bases lay outside the gene matches. CDR3 length: 14 amino acids. Germline CDR1 LGHNA, CDR2 YNFKEQ. CDR3 region: CASSRDSNGREQYF. DNA of the CDR3: TGTGCCAGCAGCCGGGACTCCAACGGGAGGGAGCAGTACTTC.

The chain recombines TRBV15 with TRBJ1-1, with 7 bases that match TRBD1. The germline gives CDR1 LNHNV, CDR2 YYDKDF (reference sequence). Germline trimming cut 0 bases from V and 6 bases from J; bases unmatched to any gene: 7. This CDR3 contains 15 residues. This CDR3 is CATSRDGQVMSEAFF. Here the CDR3 DNA reads TGTGCCACCAGCAGAGATGGACAGGTCATGTCTGAAGCTTTCTTT.

This clone appeared once. V is TRBV5-4 and J is TRBJ2-3, with 7 bases aligning to TRBD1. CDR1 is SGHNT, CDR2 YYREEE, per germline (reference sequence). After removal of 9 bases from V and 3 bases from J, the junction contained 10 bases not matched to a gene. The length of the CDR3 is 14 residues. The CDR3: CATKYETGTDTQYF. In nucleotides, the CDR3 is TGTGCCACCAAGTACGAGACAGGGACAGATACGCAGTATTTT.

The chain is built from TRBV11-3 and TRBJ2-1; TRBD2 aligns across 11 bases. Germline CDR1 SGHNT, CDR2 YENEEA. The CDR3 is 17 residues long. J was trimmed by 9 bases and V by 2 bases; bases with no gene match: 12. CDR3: CASSLTILAGDRGEQFF. In DNA form, the CDR3 reads TGTGCCAGCAGCTTAACAATACTAGCGGGAGACAGGGGTGAGCAGTTCTTC.

This chain joins TRBV2 and TRBJ2-5, with 10 bases aligning to TRBD2. The CDR3 runs to 14 residues. Germline V gives CDR1 SNHLY, CDR2 FYNNEI. J lost 5 bases, V lost 7 bases, and 7 bases had no gene match. Written as DNA, the CDR3 is TGTGCCAGCAAGGGACTAGCGCGGGTGGAGACCCAGTACTTC. This codes for CASKGLARVETQYF.

The chain recombines TRBV5-3 with TRBJ2-7; D is perhaps TRBD1 (6 bases). TRBV5-3 is sorted into the ORF group, with uncertain function. The CDR3 covers 13 residues. Trimming removed 4 bases from V and 5 bases from J, with 13 bases in between. The CDR3 nucleotides read TGTGCCAGAAGCCCCGGACCAGGGGACGAGCAGTACTTC. This translates into CARSPGPGDEQYF.

The gene calls are TRBV7-8 and TRBJ2-1, with 10 positions matching TRBD2. CDR3 length equals 18 residues. Germline V lookup: CDR1 SGHVS, CDR2 FQNEAQ. V trimming: 5 bases; J trimming: 5 bases; junction bases outside the gene matches: 15. CDR3 in DNA: TGTGCCAGCAGCCCGAGGCGTGTGGCGAGCGGGAGGGACAATGAGCAGTTCTTC. Translation: CASSPRRVASGRDNEQFF. Combining the CDR3 with reference TRBV7-8 and TRBJ2-1 gives the whole variable domain GAGVSQSPRYKVAKRGQDVALRCDPISGHVSLFWYQQALGQGPEFLTYFQNEAQLDKSGLPSDRFFAERPEGSVSTLKIQRTQQEDSAVYLCASSPRRVASGRDNEQFFGPGTRLTVL.

The chain couples TRBV4-1 to TRBJ1-5; possible D gene TRBD1, 5 bases. The germline CDR1 and CDR2 sequences are MGHRA and YSYEKL. The CDR3 extends over 18 amino acids. Trimming removed 0 bases from V and 3 bases from J, with 18 bases in between. CDR3 amino acids: CASSQDMGLRNLNQPQHF. The DNA of the CDR3 is TGCGCCAGCAGCCAAGATATGGGGCTCCGTAACCTCAATCAGCCCCAGCATTTT.

The rearrangement joins TRBV28 to TRBJ2-3; the match to TRBD2 covers 8 bases. The CDR3 loop spans 16 amino acids. V dropped 2 bases and J dropped 2; count of bases not matched to a gene: 6. Germline V gives CDR1 MDHEN, CDR2 SYDVKM. DNA for the CDR3: TGTGCCAGCAGTTTACCCTCAGCGGGAGACACAGATACGCAGTATTTT. This sequence encodes CASSLPSAGDTDTQYF.